A selection of T cell receptor beta chains follows, all from one sample in a study of blood T cell repertoires in COVID-19. Data came from immunoSEQ multiplex PCR; TCRdb stores just in-frame clones and leaves some out. This sample yields around 150,000 clones, of which 75% to 85% are seen a single time; about 4% belongs to the top ten. The sequenced sample was peripheral blood. Receptors were obtained from a man in his 60s with acute or convalescent COVID-19. Each CDR3 is given without its conserved first and last residue. Each record gives: J gene, V gene, CDR3 protein.

j_gene: TRBJ2-3; v_gene: TRBV7-6; CDR3aa: ASSLRTGTRTDTQY
j_gene: TRBJ2-2; v_gene: TRBV5-8; CDR3aa: ASSISGTSGNTGELF
j_gene: TRBJ1-6; v_gene: TRBV6-1; CDR3aa: ASSEAAGFSPLH
j_gene: TRBJ2-7; v_gene: TRBV4-1; CDR3aa: ASSHNLRYEQY
j_gene: TRBJ1-1; v_gene: TRBV18; CDR3aa: ASSPGQGMNTEAF
j_gene: TRBJ1-5; v_gene: TRBV6-2/TRBV6-3; CDR3aa: ASSNIQNQPQH
j_gene: TRBJ2-3; v_gene: TRBV10-3; CDR3aa: ASLLAESTDTQY
j_gene: TRBJ2-7; v_gene: TRBV27; CDR3aa: ASTLRTGNSYEQY
j_gene: TRBJ2-1; v_gene: TRBV21-1; CDR3aa: ASSKVGSPYNEQF
j_gene: TRBJ2-2; v_gene: TRBV11-2; CDR3aa: ASSLDFGRNTGELF
j_gene: TRBJ2-7; v_gene: TRBV13; CDR3aa: ASSLGLREQY
j_gene: TRBJ2-2; v_gene: TRBV3-1/TRBV3-2; CDR3aa: ASSQEWGQGGTGELF
j_gene: TRBJ1-2; v_gene: TRBV7-2; CDR3aa: ASSSTRQGKDGYT
j_gene: TRBJ2-1; v_gene: TRBV7-9; CDR3aa: ASNDRVQQF